This record concerns one T cell receptor (beta chain) sequence. Its specificity is not known. The sample is drawn from a study of cytomegalovirus exposure and HLA in healthy donors. PCR involved 60 Vbeta and 13 Jbeta primers. Repertoires were generated with immunoSEQ multiplex PCR, while TCRdb's copy carries only in-frame clones and drops some. The sample carries fewer than 150,000 clones, about 80% recorded once. J gave up 9 bases and V 7 bases, and 10 bases lay outside the gene matches. This CDR3 has 15 amino acids. CDR1 and CDR2 from the germline V gene are SNHLY and FYNNEI. Overall study results and limits: The study flagged some 170 TCR beta chains as cytomegalovirus-associated.

Sequences were obtained from PBMCs. The chain has TRBV2 and TRBJ2-7; the match to TRBD2 covers 15 bases. The TCR was taken from a young man in good health and CMV-seronegative. The CDR3 sequence: CASTEGLAGGPMQYF. The CDR3 DNA is TGTGCCAGCACCGAGGGACTAGCGGGGGGCCCGATGCAGTACTTC.